This paragraph reports one T cell receptor (beta chain). This clone was detected once. The antigen it recognizes is unknown. No base quality information exists; no much larger clone differs at one position. CDR1 and CDR2 were assigned from the germline V gene as SGDLS and YYNGEE. V is shortened by 0 bases, J by 5 bases, and the region joining them spans 17 bases. The CDR3 holds 16 amino acids from the cysteine to the phenylalanine. Just CDR3 DNA is preserved here, 48 bases in frame from base 1. This sample was taken from a study of control samples from healthy donors and cancer patients (TCRdb year 2020). Receptor libraries were prepared by the immunoSEQ multiplex PCR assay. TCRdb provides this immuneACCESS table in a form limited to in-frame rearrangements. Some clones are lacking; in checked studies, under half of them reflect an unresolved V gene, and why the rest are absent is not known. The sample table records under 150,000 clones; around 89% of these occur just once. 1.1% of the sample is in the top ten clones.

Rearrangement joined TRBV9 to TRBJ1-1; tentative D gene TRBD1, with 5 bases matching. This TCR came from a woman aged 45-59 years with colorectal cancer. The sequenced sample was PBMCs. The CDR3 region has the sequence CASSVVEVRGGTEAFF. The DNA sequence is as follows: TGTGCCAGCAGCGTAGTCGAGGTGAGGGGAGGGACTGAAGCTTTCTTT.